These 9 T cell receptor beta chains originate from one sample sequenced in a study of cytomegalovirus exposure and HLA in healthy donors. The study ran its PCR with 60 Vbeta and 13 Jbeta primers. Generated by immunoSEQ multiplex PCR, the TCRdb table keeps only in-frame clones and is missing some. The data hold 130,000 to 150,000 clones, with around 86% observed a single time. Sequencing was done on a sample of PBMCs. These receptor sequences come from a woman aged 25 to 39 in good health and CMV-seronegative.

The chain combines TRBV5-1 with TRBJ2-7; TRBD2 matches 7 bases. Germline V lookup: CDR1 SGHRS, CDR2 YFSETQ. The CDR3 totals 15 residues. The V gene end was trimmed by 0 bases and the J gene end by 4 bases; junction bases not matched to a gene: 7. The CDR3 region is CASSLASGTIYEQYF. CDR3 bases: TGCGCCAGCAGCTTGGCAAGCGGGACCATTTACGAGCAGTACTTC.

This clone was counted between two and nine times. V gene TRBV4-3 combines with J gene TRBJ1-4, with D possibly matching TRBD1 (6 bases). This CDR3 is built from 13 residues. V was trimmed by 4 bases and J by 8 bases, leaving 11 bases between them. Germline V lookup: CDR1 LGHNA, CDR2 YSLEER. The DNA for the CDR3 is TGCGCCAGCAGCCCGGCAGGGGACGAAAAACTGTTTTTT. This codes for CASSPAGDEKLFF.

DNA of the CDR3: TGTGCCAGCAGCCTTATTAAGACAGGGGTAAATGAAAAACTGTTTTTT. Its translation is CASSLIKTGVNEKLFF. The gene calls are TRBV5-4 and TRBJ1-4; 8 bases align to TRBD1. This CDR3 is built from 16 residues. Germline-derived CDR1 and CDR2 are SGHNT and YYREEE (reference sequence). V lost 4 bases to trimming and J lost 5 bases; unmatched junction nucleotides: 10.

The chain uses TRBV6-1 and TRBJ1-2; D uncertain. Trimming pared 3 bases from V and 5 bases from J, leaving 4 bases between. The V gene's germline CDR1 is MNHNS and CDR2 SASEGT. This CDR3 has 11 amino acids. The CDR3 region is CASSDLYGYTF. The CDR3 nucleotides read TGTGCCAGCAGTGACCTGTATGGCTACACCTTC.

This sequence joins TRBV5-1 and TRBJ2-7, with D perhaps TRBD2 (6 bases). The V end was cut by 0 bases, the J end by 8 bases, with 21 bases between. CDR3 length equals 16 residues. The germline CDR1 and CDR2 sequences are SGHRS and YFSETQ. For the CDR3, the DNA is TGCGCCAGCAGCTTGGGGCCCACTGGGACTCCTACGAAGCAGTACTTC. It specifies CASSLGPTGTPTKQYF.

The chain carries TRBV6-1 and TRBJ2-1, with TRBD2 matching over 9 bases. This CDR3 contains 16 residues. After removal of 4 bases from V and 4 bases from J, the junction contained 8 bases not matched to a gene. Germline-derived CDR1 and CDR2 are MNHNS and SASEGT. CDR3 amino acids: CASSGEAGGLYNEQFF. For the CDR3, the DNA is TGTGCCAGCAGTGGGGAAGCGGGGGGTCTTTACAATGAGCAGTTCTTC.

The chain has TRBV28 and TRBJ2-3; TRBD2 matches at 9 bases. This CDR3 is 15 amino acids long. Germline CDR1 MDHEN, CDR2 SYDVKM. V dropped 7 bases and J dropped 4; count of bases not matched to a gene: 9. The DNA for the CDR3 is TGTGCCAGCAATTTTGCGGGAGGGCCGCCAGATACGCAGTATTTT. This codes for CASNFAGGPPDTQYF.

The chain joins TRBV1 to TRBJ2-7; TRBD2 is taken as the D call from the table, unchecked against the DNA. TRBV1 is a pseudogene locus. The CDR3 length is 15 residues. The CDR3 loop reads CTSSPTSGVSYEQYF. The CDR3 DNA reads TGCACCAGCAGCCCTACTAGCGGGGTTAGCTACGAGCAGTACTTC.

The chain employs TRBV10-3 and TRBJ1-1, with 9 bases fitting TRBD1. V lost 9 bases, J lost 0 bases, and 5 bases stayed unmatched. Germline V gene data show CDR1 as ENHRY and CDR2 as SYGVKD. The CDR3 length is 14 residues. The DNA of the CDR3 is TGTGCCATAAAGGACAGGGGCATGAACACTGAAGCTTTCTTT. Protein product: CAIKDRGMNTEAFF.